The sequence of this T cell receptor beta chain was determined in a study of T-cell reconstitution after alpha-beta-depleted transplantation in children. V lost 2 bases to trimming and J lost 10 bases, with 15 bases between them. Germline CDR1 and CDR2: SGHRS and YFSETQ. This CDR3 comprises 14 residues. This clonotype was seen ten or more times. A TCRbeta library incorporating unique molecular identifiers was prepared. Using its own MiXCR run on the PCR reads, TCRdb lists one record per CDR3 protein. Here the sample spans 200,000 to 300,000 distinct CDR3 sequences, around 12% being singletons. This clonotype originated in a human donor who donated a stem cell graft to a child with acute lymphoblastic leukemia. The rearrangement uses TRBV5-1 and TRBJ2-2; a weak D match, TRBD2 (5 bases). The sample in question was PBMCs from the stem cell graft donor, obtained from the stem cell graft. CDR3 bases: TGCGCCAGCAGCTTAAGTGGGAGTCGCGAGGAGCTGTTTTTT. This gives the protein CASSLSGSREELFF.